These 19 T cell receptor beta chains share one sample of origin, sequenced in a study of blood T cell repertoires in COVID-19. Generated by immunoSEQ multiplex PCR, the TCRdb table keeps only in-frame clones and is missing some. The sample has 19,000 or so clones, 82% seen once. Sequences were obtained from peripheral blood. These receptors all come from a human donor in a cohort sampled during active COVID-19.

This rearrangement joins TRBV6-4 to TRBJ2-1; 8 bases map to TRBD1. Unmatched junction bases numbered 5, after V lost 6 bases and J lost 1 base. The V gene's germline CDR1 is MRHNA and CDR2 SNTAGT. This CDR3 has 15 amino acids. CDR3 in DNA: TGTGCCAGCAGCCCCGGGACAGGATCCTACAATGAGCAGTTCTTC. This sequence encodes CASSPGTGSYNEQFF.

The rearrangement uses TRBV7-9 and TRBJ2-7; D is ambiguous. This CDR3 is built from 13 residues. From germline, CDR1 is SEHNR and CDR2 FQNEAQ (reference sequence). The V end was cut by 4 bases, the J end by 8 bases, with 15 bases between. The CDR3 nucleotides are TGTGCCAGCAGCTCCCCCCTACTTATCCAGCAGTACTTC. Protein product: CASSSPLLIQQYF.

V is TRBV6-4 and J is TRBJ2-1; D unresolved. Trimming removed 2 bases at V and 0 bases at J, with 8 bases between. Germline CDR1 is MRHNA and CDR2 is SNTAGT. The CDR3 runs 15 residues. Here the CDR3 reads CASSDGRSSYNEQFF. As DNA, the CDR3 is TGTGCCAGCAGTGACGGTAGGAGCTCCTACAATGAGCAGTTCTTC.

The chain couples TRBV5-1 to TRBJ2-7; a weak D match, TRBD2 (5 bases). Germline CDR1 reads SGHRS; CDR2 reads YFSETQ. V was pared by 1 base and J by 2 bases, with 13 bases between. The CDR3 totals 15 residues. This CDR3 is CASSLRLADTYEQYF. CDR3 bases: TGCGCCAGCAGCTTGCGGCTAGCTGATACCTACGAGCAGTACTTC.

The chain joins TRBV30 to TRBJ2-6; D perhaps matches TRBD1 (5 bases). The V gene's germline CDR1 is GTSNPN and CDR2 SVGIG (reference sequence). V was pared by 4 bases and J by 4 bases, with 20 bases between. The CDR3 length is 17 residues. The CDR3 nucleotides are TGTGCCTGGACCGAGACAGCCTCCTCCTCAGGGGCCAACGTCCTGACTTTC. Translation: CAWTETASSSGANVLTF.

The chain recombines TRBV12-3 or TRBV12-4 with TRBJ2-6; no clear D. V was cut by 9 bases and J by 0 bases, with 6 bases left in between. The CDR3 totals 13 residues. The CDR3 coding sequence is TGTGCCAGTTCAGACTCTGGGGCCAACGTCCTGACTTTC. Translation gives CASSDSGANVLTF.

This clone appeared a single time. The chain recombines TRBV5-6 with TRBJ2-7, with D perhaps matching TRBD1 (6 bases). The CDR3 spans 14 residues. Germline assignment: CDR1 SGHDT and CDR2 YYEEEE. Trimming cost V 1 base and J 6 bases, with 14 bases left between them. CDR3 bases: TGTGCCAGCAGCTTGTACGGTCCCAGGGGCGAGCAGTACTTC. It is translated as CASSLYGPRGEQYF. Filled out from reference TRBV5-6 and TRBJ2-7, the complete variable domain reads DAGVTQSPTHLIKTRGQQVTLRCSPKSGHDTVSWYQQALGQGPQFIFQYYEEEERQRGNFPDRFSGHQFPNYSSELNVNALLLGDSALYLCASSLYGPRGEQYFGPGTRLTVT.

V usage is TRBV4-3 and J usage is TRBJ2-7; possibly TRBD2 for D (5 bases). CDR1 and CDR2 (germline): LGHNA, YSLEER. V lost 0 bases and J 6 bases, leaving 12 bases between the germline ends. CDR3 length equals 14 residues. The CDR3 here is CASSQDFTGFEQYF. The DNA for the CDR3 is TGCGCCAGCAGCCAAGATTTCACGGGGTTCGAGCAGTACTTC.

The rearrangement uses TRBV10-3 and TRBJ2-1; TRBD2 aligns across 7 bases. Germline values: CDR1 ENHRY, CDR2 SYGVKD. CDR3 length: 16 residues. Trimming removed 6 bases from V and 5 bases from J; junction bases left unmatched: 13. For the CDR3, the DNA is TGTGCCATCAGCCTGGCCGCCGGGACTACTAACAATGAGCAGTTCTTC. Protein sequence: CAISLAAGTTNNEQFF.

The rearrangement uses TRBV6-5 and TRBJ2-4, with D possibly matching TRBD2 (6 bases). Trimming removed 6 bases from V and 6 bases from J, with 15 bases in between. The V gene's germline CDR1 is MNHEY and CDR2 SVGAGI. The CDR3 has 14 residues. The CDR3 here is CASSPGGELNIQYF. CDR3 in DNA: TGTGCCAGCAGCCCAGGCGGGGAGCTAAACATTCAGTACTTC.

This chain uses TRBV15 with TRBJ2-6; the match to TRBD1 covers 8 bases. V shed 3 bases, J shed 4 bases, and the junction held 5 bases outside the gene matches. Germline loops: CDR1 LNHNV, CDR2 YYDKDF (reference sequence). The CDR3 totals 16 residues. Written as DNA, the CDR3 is TGTGCCACCAGCAGTGACAGGGGCTACGGGGCCAACGTCCTGACTTTC. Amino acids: CATSSDRGYGANVLTF.

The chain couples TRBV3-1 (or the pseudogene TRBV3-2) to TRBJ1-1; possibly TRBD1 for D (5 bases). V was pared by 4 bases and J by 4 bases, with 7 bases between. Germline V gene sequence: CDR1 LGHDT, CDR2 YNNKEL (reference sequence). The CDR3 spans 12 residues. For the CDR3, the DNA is TGTGCCAGCAGCCCCCAGGGCACTGAAGCTTTCTTT. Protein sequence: CASSPQGTEAFF.

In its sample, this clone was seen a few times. CDR3 in DNA: TGTGCCAGCAGCCTAGGGACAGAAAGTCAGCCCCAGCATTTT. Amino acid sequence: CASSLGTESQPQHF. The chain couples TRBV3-1 (or the pseudogene TRBV3-2) to TRBJ1-5, with 7 bases aligning to TRBD1. The V and J ends lost 4 bases and 6 bases, in that order; junction bases with no gene match: 6. The V gene's germline CDR1 is LGHDT and CDR2 YNNKEL (reference sequence). CDR3 length equals 14 residues.

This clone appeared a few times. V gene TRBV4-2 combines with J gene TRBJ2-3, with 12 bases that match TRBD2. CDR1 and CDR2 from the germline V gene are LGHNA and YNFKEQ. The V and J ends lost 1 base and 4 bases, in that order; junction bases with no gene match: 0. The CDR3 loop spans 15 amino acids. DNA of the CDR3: TGTGCCAGCAGCCAAGGACTAGCGGGAGCAGATACGCAGTATTTT. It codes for CASSQGLAGADTQYF.

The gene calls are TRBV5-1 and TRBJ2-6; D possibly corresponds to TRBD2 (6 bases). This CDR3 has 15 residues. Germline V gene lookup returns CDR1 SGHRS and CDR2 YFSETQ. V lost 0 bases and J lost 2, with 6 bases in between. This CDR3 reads CASSLGTTGANVLTF. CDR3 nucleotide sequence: TGCGCCAGCAGCTTGGGGACTACTGGGGCCAACGTCCTGACTTTC. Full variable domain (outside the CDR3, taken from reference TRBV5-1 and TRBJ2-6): KAGVTQTPRYLIKTRGQQVTLSCSPISGHRSVSWYQQTPGQGLQFLFEYFSETQRNKGNFPGRFSGRQFSNSRSEMNVSTLELGDSALYLCASSLGTTGANVLTFGAGSRLTVL.

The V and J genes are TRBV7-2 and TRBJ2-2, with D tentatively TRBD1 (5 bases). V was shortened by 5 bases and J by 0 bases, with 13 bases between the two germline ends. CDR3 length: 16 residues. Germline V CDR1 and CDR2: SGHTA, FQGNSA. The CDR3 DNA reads TGTGCCAGCAGCGAACAGGCGCCTGCGAACACCGGGGAGCTGTTTTTT. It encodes CASSEQAPANTGELFF.

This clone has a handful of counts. The CDR3 protein is CASSHRSGGYTGELFF. The CDR3 DNA reads TGCGCCAGCAGCCATAGATCAGGGGGATACACCGGGGAGCTGTTTTTT. The chain links TRBV5-1 to TRBJ2-2; 7 nucleotides line up with TRBD1. This CDR3 has 16 amino acids. Germline V lookup: CDR1 SGHRS, CDR2 YFSETQ. The V segment lost 4 bases and the J segment 3 bases; nucleotides outside the gene matches: 9.

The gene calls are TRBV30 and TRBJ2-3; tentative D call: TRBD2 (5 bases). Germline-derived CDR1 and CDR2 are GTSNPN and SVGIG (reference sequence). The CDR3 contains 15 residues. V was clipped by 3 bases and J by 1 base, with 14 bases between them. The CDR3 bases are TGTGCCTGGAGATCCTCGGGAAGAGGCACAGATACGCAGTATTTT. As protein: CAWRSSGRGTDTQYF.

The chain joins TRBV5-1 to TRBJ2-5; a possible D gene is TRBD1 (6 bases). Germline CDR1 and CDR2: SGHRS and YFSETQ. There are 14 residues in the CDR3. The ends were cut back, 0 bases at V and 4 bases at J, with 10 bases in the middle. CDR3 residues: CASSLDWGPETQYF. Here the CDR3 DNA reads TGCGCCAGCAGCTTGGATTGGGGGCCAGAGACCCAGTACTTC.